The 24 T cell receptor beta chains reported below all come from one sample, sequenced in a study of blood T cell repertoires in COVID-19. Produced via immunoSEQ multiplex PCR; TCRdb's table is partial and in-frame only. The sample yields 200,000 to 250,000 clones, approximately 84% seen once. Sequenced material: peripheral blood. The origin of the receptors is a woman aged 25-40 years who had recovered from COVID-19.

This chain links TRBV18 with TRBJ2-1; D uncertain. The CDR3 is made up of 14 amino acids. CDR1 is KGHSH and CDR2 is LQKENI in the germline V gene. The V end lost 3 bases, the J end lost 2 bases, and 8 bases lay between the germline ends. The CDR3 DNA sequence: TGTGCCAGCTCACCCCCGGTGGCCTACAATGAGCAGTTCTTC. It encodes CASSPPVAYNEQFF.

Note on this clone: The sample carries other DNA sequences with the same CDR3. The CDR3 DNA sequence: TGTGCCAGCAGTGAAGGGACAGGTATCTATGGCTACACCTTC. Translated: CASSEGTGIYGYTF. The chain combines TRBV6-1 with TRBJ1-2; TRBD1 aligns across 7 bases. CDR3 length equals 14 residues. Germline lookup yields CDR1 MNHNS and CDR2 SASEGT. V dropped 1 base and J dropped 4; count of bases not matched to a gene: 3.

V usage is TRBV7-9 and J usage is TRBJ2-1, with TRBD2 matching over 10 bases. Looked up from germline, CDR1 is SEHNR and CDR2 is FQNEAQ (reference sequence). Unmatched junction bases numbered 8, after V lost 5 bases and J lost 7 bases. The CDR3 length is 15 residues. The DNA of the CDR3 is TGTGCCAGCAGCCCAGCGGGGGGGTCTGGAAATGAGCAGTTCTTC. This encodes CASSPAGGSGNEQFF.

The CDR3 nucleotides are TGCGCCAGCAGCGCGGACAGGGCGGATGGCTACACCTTC. Its protein product is CASSADRADGYTF. The V call is TRBV5-1, the J call TRBJ1-2; 8 nucleotides agree with TRBD1. The CDR3 is made up of 13 amino acids. V was clipped by 4 bases and J by 6 bases; unmatched bases: 5. Germline V CDR1 and CDR2: SGHRS, YFSETQ.

V and J are TRBV10-3 and TRBJ1-1; D is uncertain. The CDR3 is 15 residues long. Deletions cut 0 bases from V and 0 bases from J, with 8 bases between. In germline, CDR1 is ENHRY, CDR2 SYGVKD. DNA of the CDR3: TGTGCCATCAGTGAGTCGAATGGGCTGAACACTGAAGCTTTCTTT. Its translation: CAISESNGLNTEAFF.

The V gene is TRBV24-1, the J gene TRBJ2-2; 8 bases line up with TRBD1. CDR1 is KGHDR, CDR2 SFDVKD, per germline. The CDR3 has 15 amino acids. V was clipped by 4 bases and J by 5 bases; unmatched bases: 5. CDR3 in amino acids: CATSDTGGKTGELFF. The DNA of the CDR3 is TGTGCCACCAGTGACACAGGGGGGAAGACCGGGGAGCTGTTTTTT.

The sample holds one count of this clone. The chain uses TRBV3-1 (or the pseudogene TRBV3-2) and TRBJ2-7; TRBD2 matches at 8 bases. Germline CDR1 and CDR2: LGHDT and YNNKEL (reference sequence). The V segment lost 2 bases and the J segment 6 bases; nucleotides outside the gene matches: 18. The CDR3 runs 18 residues. DNA of the CDR3: TGTGCCAGCAGCCAAATTGGAATAACTGCCCGGGGGGGCGGCGAGCAGTACTTC. Encoded protein: CASSQIGITARGGGEQYF.

The V and J genes are TRBV19 and TRBJ2-1; TRBD2 matches 7 bases. Looked up from germline, CDR1 is LNHDA and CDR2 is SQIVND (reference sequence). The CDR3 runs to 14 residues. V lost 6 bases to trimming and J lost 0 bases; unmatched junction nucleotides: 2. In DNA, the CDR3 is TGTGCCAGTAGCGGGGGGAGCTCCTACAATGAGCAGTTCTTC. Translation: CASSGGSSYNEQFF.

This chain connects TRBV5-4 to TRBJ2-5; 7 bases map to TRBD2. The CDR3 contains 15 residues. Germline assignment: CDR1 SGHNT and CDR2 YYREEE (reference sequence). Losses at the gene ends were 1 base for V and 2 bases for J; bases not matched to a gene: 5. DNA of the CDR3: TGTGCCAGCAGCTTGTCGGGACTATTACAAGAGACCCAGTACTTC. Translating it yields CASSLSGLLQETQYF.

J is TRBJ2-7 and V is TRBV19; 8 bases fit TRBD1. With V trimmed by 6 bases and J by 6 bases, 4 bases remained unmatched. The CDR3 is made up of 12 amino acids. Germline V gene lookup returns CDR1 LNHDA and CDR2 SQIVND (reference sequence). CDR3 region: CASSSDRVEQYF. CDR3 DNA: TGTGCCAGTAGCTCGGACAGGGTCGAGCAGTACTTC.

The chain couples TRBV30 to TRBJ1-2; TRBD1 might be the D (5 bases). The germline gives CDR1 GTSNPN, CDR2 SVGIG (reference sequence). Between the trimmed V and J ends, which lost 5 bases and 4 bases, there was a span of 20 bases. This CDR3 has 15 amino acids. DNA of the CDR3: TGTGCCTGGTTAGGAAGGCCGGGGGGAGTCTATGGCTACACCTTC. Protein sequence: CAWLGRPGGVYGYTF.

The rearrangement uses TRBV2 and TRBJ1-1; D remains ambiguous. This CDR3 contains 14 residues. Per the germline V gene, CDR1 is SNHLY and CDR2 is FYNNEI. The V gene lost 7 bases and the J gene lost 8 bases, with 20 bases spanning the gap. CDR3 amino acids: CASNREGGIPEAFF. CDR3 nucleotide sequence: TGTGCCAGCAATCGGGAGGGTGGAATCCCGGAAGCTTTCTTT.

The chain has TRBV19 and TRBJ2-2; TRBD2 might be the D (6 bases). Germline CDR1 is LNHDA and CDR2 is SQIVND (reference sequence). Trimming shortened V by 1 base and J by 2 bases, and 11 bases separated the two germline ends. This CDR3 has 16 amino acids. CDR3: CASSIALAINTGELFF. In DNA, the CDR3 is TGTGCCAGTAGTATAGCACTAGCAATCAACACCGGGGAGCTGTTTTTT.

V and J are TRBV7-8 and TRBJ2-7; TRBD1 matches at 9 bases. Germline values: CDR1 SGHVS, CDR2 FQNEAQ. The CDR3 has 16 amino acids. With V trimmed by 1 base and J by 4 bases, 8 bases remained unmatched. DNA of the CDR3: TGTGCCAGCAGCTTAGAATCCGGACAGGGGATTTACGAGCAGTACTTC. It codes for CASSLESGQGIYEQYF.

This chain links TRBV7-2 with TRBJ2-2, with D perhaps matching TRBD1 (6 bases). Trimming removed 5 bases at V and 1 base at J, with 17 bases between. Per the germline V gene, CDR1 is SGHTA and CDR2 is FQGNSA. There are 17 residues in the CDR3. Here the CDR3 DNA reads TGTGCCAGCAGCCTCAGTCCCGGACAGATGAACACCGGGGAGCTGTTTTTT. It is translated as CASSLSPGQMNTGELFF.

This rearrangement joins TRBV4-3 to TRBJ2-3; TRBD1 matches at 11 bases. CDR3 length: 18 amino acids. The junction had 8 bases not matched to a gene; V was cut back by 0 bases and J by 3 bases. Germline V lookup: CDR1 LGHNA, CDR2 YSLEER. Here the CDR3 DNA reads TGCGCCAGCAGCCAAGATAGCGGACAGGGGGCGGTGACAGATACGCAGTATTTT. It codes for CASSQDSGQGAVTDTQYF.

The chain is built from TRBV25-1 and TRBJ2-1; TRBD1 aligns across 7 bases. CDR1 and CDR2 (germline): MGHDK, SYGVNS. V was clipped by 7 bases and J by 6 bases; unmatched bases: 12. This CDR3 region has 15 residues. DNA of the CDR3: TGTGCCAGCATGTTCGGGACAGTTTTTTCCAATGAGCAGTTCTTC. Encoded protein: CASMFGTVFSNEQFF. The entire variable domain, with the rest obtained from reference TRBV25-1 and TRBJ2-1, is as follows: EADIYQTPRYLVIGTGKKITLECSQTMGHDKMYWYQQDPGMELHLIHYSYGVNSTEKGDLSSESTVSRIRTEHFPLTLESARPSHTSQYLCASMFGTVFSNEQFFGPGTRLTVL.

The chain recombines TRBV27 with TRBJ1-2; maybe TRBD1 (6 bases). The CDR3 length is 13 residues. CDR1 and CDR2 (germline): MNHEY, SMNVEV (reference sequence). V was shortened by 3 bases and J by 8 bases, with 13 bases between the two germline ends. The CDR3 sequence: CASSFGGASGYTF. CDR3 nucleotides: TGTGCCAGCAGTTTCGGGGGGGCATCCGGCTACACCTTC.

The V call is TRBV27, the J call TRBJ1-2; 10 positions match TRBD1. The CDR3 totals 18 residues. Germline V gene data show CDR1 as MNHEY and CDR2 as SMNVEV (reference sequence). The ends lost 2 bases at V and 6 bases at J; junction bases unmatched: 15. The CDR3 coding sequence is TGTGCCAGCAGTTTAATGGGGGTGGCCGGGACAGGGGTCAATGGCTACACCTTC. This sequence encodes CASSLMGVAGTGVNGYTF.

The J gene is TRBJ2-7, the V gene TRBV2; D not resolved. Trimming took off 6 bases at V and 4 bases at J, with 7 bases between the two ends. The CDR3 consists of 11 residues. The germline V gene encodes CDR1 SNHLY and CDR2 FYNNEI. This CDR3 reads CASRLNYEQYF. The DNA for the CDR3 is TGTGCCAGCAGACTGAATTACGAGCAGTACTTC.

The chain joins TRBV5-1 to TRBJ2-7, with 8 nucleotides matching TRBD1. Germline lookup yields CDR1 SGHRS and CDR2 YFSETQ. This CDR3 has 14 residues. V was clipped by 4 bases and J by 5 bases; unmatched bases: 8. CDR3 sequence reads: CASSQGQGGHEQYF. In DNA, the CDR3 is TGCGCCAGCAGCCAAGGACAGGGCGGCCACGAGCAGTACTTC. The whole variable domain, filled in from reference TRBV5-1 and TRBJ2-7, reads KAGVTQTPRYLIKTRGQQVTLSCSPISGHRSVSWYQQTPGQGLQFLFEYFSETQRNKGNFPGRFSGRQFSNSRSEMNVSTLELGDSALYLCASSQGQGGHEQYFGPGTRLTVT.

In DNA form, the CDR3 reads TGTGCCAGCAGCCAATTAATCGGGGGGCTGACAGATACGCAGTATTTT. It is translated as CASSQLIGGLTDTQYF. This chain links TRBV4-2 with TRBJ2-3; weak D call: TRBD2 (7 bases). Germline CDR1 LGHNA, CDR2 YNFKEQ. CDR3 length: 16 amino acids. V lost 2 bases, J lost 3 bases, and 15 bases lay in between.

The V gene is TRBV7-9, the J gene TRBJ2-3, with 14 bases fitting TRBD2. V lost 5 bases to trimming and J lost 0 bases; unmatched junction nucleotides: 4. The CDR3 extends over 17 amino acids. CDR1 is SEHNR, CDR2 FQNEAQ, per germline (reference sequence). The CDR3 protein is CASSRGTSGRSTDTQYF. The CDR3 DNA reads as TGTGCCAGCAGCAGAGGGACTAGCGGGAGAAGCACAGATACGCAGTATTTT.

The chain is built from TRBV6-5 and TRBJ1-5, with D tentatively TRBD1 (6 bases). Germline values: CDR1 MNHEY, CDR2 SVGAGI. The CDR3 totals 14 residues. Trimming shortened V by 4 bases and J by 7 bases, and 14 bases separated the two germline ends. The CDR3 here is CASSSGQARQPQHF. CDR3 DNA sequence: TGTGCCAGCAGTTCGGGACAAGCTCGCCAGCCCCAGCATTTT.